This TCR beta chain was retrieved from a study of shared T cell receptors in the human thymus. V was pared by 8 bases and J by 1 base, with 9 bases of the junction left unmatched. CDR3 length equals 15 residues. CDR1 and CDR2 (germline): MNHEY, SMNVEV (reference sequence). TCRdb's table, derived via immunoSEQ multiplex PCR, lists solely in-frame clones and lacks some. In the table there are about 730,000 clones, 70% to 90% of which are singletons. This sample also belongs to another study, concerning human thymus T cells. That paper adds: Thymus pieces cut out during corrective heart surgery were the tissue that was used. Unrelated individuals reportedly shared highly overlapping thymic TCR repertoires.

The chain recombines TRBV27 with TRBJ1-1, with TRBD1 matching 8 bases. This sequence was found in a girl under two years old with a congenital heart defect. Sequencing was performed on thymocytes. The CDR3 spells CASVSQGAPNTEAFF. The DNA of the CDR3 is TGTGCCAGCGTATCCCAGGGGGCTCCGAACACTGAAGCTTTCTTT.